Listed below are T cell receptor beta chains from one sample, sequenced in a study of blood T cell repertoires in COVID-19. Profiling relied on immunoSEQ multiplex PCR, and the TCRdb table lists in-frame clones only, not all of them. The sample contains around 260,000 clones, roughly 80% of which appear only once. Sequencing was carried out using peripheral blood. These receptors originate from a man in his 60s with acute or convalescent COVID-19. Both conserved end residues are part of each CDR3. D genes are given only for firm matches. Not all rows give a size; the values are once, few, many and, for expanded clones, a class.

>TRBD1|TRBV6-6|TRBJ2-7|-
CASSYGQGAYEQYF
TGTGCCAGCAGTTACGGTCAGGGGGCGTACGAGCAGTACTTC
>TRBD1|TRBV3-1/TRBV3-2|TRBJ2-2|few
CASSQVPGTGRTGELFF
TGTGCCAGCAGCCAAGTGCCCGGGACAGGTCGAACCGGGGAGCTGTTTTTT
>-|TRBV2|TRBJ1-1|-
CASSARTAEPEAFF
TGTGCCAGCAGTGCTCGGACAGCGGAGCCTGAAGCTTTCTTT
>-|TRBV7-9|TRBJ1-3|-
CASSLGGSGNTIYF
TGTGCCAGCAGCTTAGGAGGATCTGGAAACACCATATATTTT
>-|TRBV3-1/TRBV3-2|TRBJ2-3|-
CASSTTSGADTQYF
TGTGCCAGCAGCACAACGTCGGGGGCAGATACGCAGTATTTT
>-|TRBV6-5|TRBJ1-5|-
CASSYSSPSSNQPQHF
TGTGCCAGCAGTTACTCGAGCCCATCTAGCAATCAGCCCCAGCATTTT
>-|TRBV7-9|TRBJ2-2|-
CASSSLFGVGELFF
TGTGCCAGCAGCTCCTTGTTCGGGGTAGGGGAGCTGTTTTTT
>-|TRBV27|TRBJ2-4|-
CASSPGQSLEIAKNIQYF
TGTGCCAGCAGTCCAGGACAATCCCTGGAAATAGCCAAAAACATTCAGTACTTC
>TRBD2|TRBV7-3|TRBJ2-3|-
CASSLIRTSGGYTDTQYF
TGTGCCAGCAGCTTAATCCGAACTAGCGGAGGGTACACAGATACGCAGTATTTT
>-|TRBV2|TRBJ2-7|few
CASKGFRDPSHEQYF
TGTGCCAGCAAAGGGTTTCGGGATCCCTCGCACGAGCAGTACTTC
>-|TRBV9|TRBJ2-1|-
CASTTRPGLTYNEQFF
TGTGCCAGCACCACCCGACCGGGACTCACCTACAATGAGCAGTTCTTC
>-|TRBV18|TRBJ2-5|-
CASSPWGAGETQYF
TGTGCCAGCTCACCATGGGGTGCGGGGGAGACCCAGTACTTC
>-|TRBV18|TRBJ1-6|few
CASSTDMPYNSPLHF
TGTGCCAGCTCAACTGACATGCCCTATAATTCACCCCTCCACTTT
>-|TRBV10-3|TRBJ1-3|-
CAIMGQGTGNTIYF
TGTGCCATCATGGGGCAGGGAACTGGAAACACCATATATTTT
>TRBD1|TRBV2|TRBJ2-1|-
CASSDLGQGYNEQFF
TGTGCCAGCAGTGATCTGGGACAGGGCTACAATGAGCAGTTCTTC
>-|TRBV9|TRBJ2-3|few
CASSPNGPTQYF
TGTGCCAGCAGCCCCAATGGCCCGACGCAGTATTTT
>-|TRBV6-2/TRBV6-3|TRBJ2-4|-
CASSYRGALAKNIQYF
TGTGCCAGCAGTTACCGGGGGGCCCTAGCCAAAAACATTCAGTACTTC
>TRBD1|TRBV27|TRBJ2-6|-
CASSKRDRESYSGANVLTF
TGTGCCAGCAGTAAACGGGACAGGGAATCCTACTCTGGGGCCAACGTCCTGACTTTC